This T cell receptor beta chain was sequenced in a study of blood T cell repertoires in COVID-19. V lost 2 bases, J lost 4 bases, and 15 bases lay in between. Looked up from germline, CDR1 is MNHEY and CDR2 is SVGEGT. The CDR3 runs to 16 residues. The assay was immunoSEQ multiplex PCR, and TCRdb's table has in-frame clones only and misses some. The sample records roughly 190,000 clones, 70% to 80% being singletons. Source material: peripheral blood. The source of this sequence is a woman aged 50 to 65 with acute or convalescent COVID-19. The chain recombines TRBV6-2 or TRBV6-3 with TRBJ1-5; TRBD1 might be the D (6 bases). This chain's CDR3 is CASSYVSGRGNQPQHF. DNA for the CDR3: TGTGCCAGCAGTTACGTGTCCGGCAGGGGTAATCAGCCCCAGCATTTT.